These T cell receptor beta chains were read from a single sample in a study of blood T cell repertoires in COVID-19. Sequencing used immunoSEQ multiplex PCR; TCRdb keeps in-frame clones, though not all of them. The table lists fewer than 250,000 clones, roughly 90% of them singletons. The sequenced sample was PBMCs or T cells enriched from blood (not recorded which). The receptors were sampled from a woman aged 25 to 39 with acute COVID-19. Both conserved end residues are part of each CDR3. D genes are given only for firm matches. A clone size is listed for some rows: how often the clone was seen (once, few, many), or a class if it is expanded.

J gene,clone size,V gene,D gene,CDR3 protein,CDR3 DNA
TRBJ2-7,.,TRBV10-3,.,CAISESVGQSSYEQYF,TGTGCCATCAGTGAGTCGGTAGGACAGTCCTCCTACGAGCAGTACTTC
TRBJ1-6,once,TRBV4-1,.,CASAPPTGLGSPLHF,TGCGCCAGCGCCCCCCCAACAGGGCTGGGCTCACCCCTCCACTTT
TRBJ2-7,.,TRBV6-5,TRBD1,CASRKGTGGDEQYF,TGTGCCAGCCGTAAGGGGACAGGGGGTGACGAGCAGTACTTC
TRBJ1-5,once,TRBV25-1,.,CASGDSGGQPQHF,TGTGCCAGCGGCGACTCAGGAGGGCAGCCCCAGCATTTT
TRBJ1-2,.,TRBV29-1,.,CSAETDRSGRSYGYTF,TGCAGCGCCGAGACAGACAGGTCGGGCCGTTCCTATGGCTACACCTTC
TRBJ1-1,.,TRBV7-6,TRBD1,CASSLRPGTGAVGEAFF,TGTGCCAGCAGCTTACGTCCCGGGACAGGGGCGGTTGGTGAAGCTTTCTTT
TRBJ2-3,few,TRBV5-1,TRBD2,CASSLAAGRADTQYF,TGCGCCAGCAGCTTGGCCGCAGGGAGGGCAGATACGCAGTATTTT
TRBJ2-1,.,TRBV20-1,TRBD2,CSASTPRGGYNEQFF,TGCAGTGCTAGTACTCCCCGGGGGGGGTACAATGAGCAGTTCTTC
TRBJ1-6,once,TRBV7-6,TRBD1,CASSDDLGTGGWKSPLHF,TGTGCCAGCAGCGACGACTTGGGGACAGGGGGTTGGAAGTCACCCCTCCACTTT
TRBJ2-7,.,TRBV15,TRBD2,CATSSGGEQYF,TGTGCCACCAGCAGCGGGGGGGAGCAGTACTTC
TRBJ2-1,once,TRBV27,TRBD1,CASSPPSDRVDYNEQFF,TGTGCCAGCAGCCCTCCGAGTGACAGGGTGGATTACAATGAGCAGTTCTTC
TRBJ1-1,.,TRBV4-1,.,CASSQEGVRGLNTEAFF,TGCGCCAGCAGCCAAGAGGGGGTCAGGGGTCTTAACACTGAAGCTTTCTTT
TRBJ1-2,few,TRBV18,TRBD1,CASSRQTGEDGYTF,TGTGCCAGCTCACGACAGACAGGGGAGGATGGCTACACCTTC
TRBJ1-6,.,TRBV11-2,TRBD1,CASSWGTGGYSPLHF,TGTGCCAGCAGCTGGGGGACAGGGGGTTATTCACCCCTCCACTTT
TRBJ2-5,.,TRBV7-2,.,CASSLGGRPQYF,TGTGCCAGCAGCTTGGGGGGACGGCCCCAGTACTTC
TRBJ2-7,.,TRBV6-5,.,CASEPQGRGFEQYF,TGTGCCTCCGAACCCCAAGGGCGGGGTTTCGAGCAGTACTTC
TRBJ2-7,.,TRBV27,TRBD1,CASSTLDRGYEQYF,TGTGCCAGCAGCACCCTGGACAGGGGTTACGAGCAGTACTTC
TRBJ1-2,.,TRBV5-1,TRBD1,CASSPGQDIYGYTF,TGCGCCAGCAGCCCGGGACAGGATATCTATGGCTACACCTTC
TRBJ1-1,.,TRBV2,.,CASRFQGSPNTEAFF,TGTGCCAGCAGGTTCCAGGGTTCCCCGAACACTGAAGCTTTCTTT
TRBJ1-2,.,TRBV4-1,.,CASSQDSVAGRVNYGYTF,TGCGCCAGCAGCCAAGATTCTGTAGCAGGGCGAGTTAACTATGGCTACACCTTC
TRBJ2-5,once,TRBV18,.,CASSPLTEEETQYF,TGTGCCAGCTCACCCTTGACAGAGGAAGAGACCCAGTACTTC
TRBJ1-5,.,TRBV4-1,.,CASSQGEGGSQPQHF,TGCGCCAGCAGCCAAGGTGAGGGAGGGAGTCAGCCCCAGCATTTT
TRBJ1-4,.,TRBV3-1/TRBV3-2,TRBD1,CASSQVKGQVGKLFF,TGTGCCAGCAGCCAAGTTAAGGGACAGGTTGGAAAACTGTTTTTT
TRBJ1-6,.,TRBV13,.,CASSLGQDSPLHF,TGTGCCAGCAGCTTAGGACAGGATTCACCCCTCCACTTT
TRBJ1-2,.,TRBV18,TRBD1,CASSPGTGPSNYGYTF,TGTGCCAGCTCACCAGGGACAGGGCCTTCTAACTATGGCTACACCTTC
TRBJ2-1,.,TRBV5-6,TRBD2,CASSSRLAGNEQFF,TGTGCCAGCAGCTCCCGACTAGCGGGCAATGAGCAGTTCTTC
TRBJ1-5,.,TRBV5-4,.,CAYMDGVGSNQPQHF,TGTGCCTACATGGACGGGGTGGGGAGCAATCAGCCCCAGCATTTT
TRBJ2-5,.,TRBV6-5,TRBD2,CASSSWTSGDQETQYF,TGTGCCAGCAGTTCCTGGACTAGCGGAGATCAAGAGACCCAGTACTTC
TRBJ1-5,once,TRBV12-3/TRBV12-4,.,CASSLYNQPQHF,TGTGCCAGCAGTCTCTACAATCAGCCCCAGCATTTT
TRBJ2-7,medium-sized,TRBV6-5,TRBD2,CASRRSGGAYEQYF,TGTGCCAGCAGGCGAAGCGGGGGGGCCTACGAGCAGTACTTC
TRBJ1-1,.,TRBV2,TRBD1,CARGARQGNTEAFF,TGTGCCAGAGGGGCTCGACAGGGGAACACTGAAGCTTTCTTT
TRBJ2-5,.,TRBV12-3/TRBV12-4,.,CASSLSGETQYF,TGTGCCAGCAGTCTGTCCGGGGAGACCCAGTACTTC
TRBJ2-7,.,TRBV4-1,TRBD1,CASSQQDRGHYEQYF,TGCGCCAGCAGCCAACAGGACAGGGGGCATTACGAGCAGTACTTC
TRBJ1-5,once,TRBV7-8,.,CASSSGRTFWDQPQHF,TGTGCCAGCAGCTCCGGGAGGACATTTTGGGATCAGCCCCAGCATTTT
TRBJ1-2,few,TRBV5-1,.,CASSLEWRVDGYTF,TGCGCCAGCAGCTTGGAATGGAGGGTTGACGGCTACACCTTC
TRBJ1-2,once,TRBV2,TRBD1,CASGHADRAYGYTF,TGTGCCAGCGGTCATGCGGACAGGGCGTATGGCTACACCTTC
TRBJ2-3,.,TRBV5-5,TRBD2,CASSWTSQGTDTQYF,TGTGCCAGCAGCTGGACTAGCCAAGGCACAGATACGCAGTATTTT
TRBJ1-2,.,TRBV27,.,CASKPEAGFGYTF,TGTGCCAGCAAACCCGAGGCAGGGTTTGGCTACACCTTC
TRBJ2-1,.,TRBV27,TRBD2,CASSSDSGGISYNEQFF,TGTGCCAGCAGCTCCGATAGCGGGGGGATCTCCTACAATGAGCAGTTCTTC
TRBJ2-3,.,TRBV7-8,TRBD2,CASSRSSGGGSTDTQYF,TGTGCCAGCAGCCGATCTAGCGGGGGCGGTAGCACAGATACGCAGTATTTT